Shown below are 14 T cell receptor beta chains from a single sample sequenced in a study of cytomegalovirus exposure and HLA in healthy donors. The primer mix had 60 Vbeta and 13 Jbeta primers. Data came from immunoSEQ multiplex PCR; TCRdb stores just in-frame clones and leaves some out. The sample has more than 150,000 clones; roughly 87% are singletons. The specimen sequenced was PBMCs. All receptors come from a girl under three years old in good health and CMV-seronegative.

The gene calls are TRBV7-3 and TRBJ2-1; 14 bases fit TRBD2. The CDR3 is made up of 18 amino acids. The germline CDR1 and CDR2 sequences are SGHTA and FQGTGA. V lost 5 bases, J lost 4 bases, and 10 bases stayed unmatched. The CDR3: CASSLYRRTSGGYNEQFF. CDR3 DNA: TGTGCCAGCAGCCTCTACCGTAGGACTAGCGGGGGGTACAATGAGCAGTTCTTC. Using reference TRBV7-3 and TRBJ2-1 for the parts outside the CDR3, the full variable domain is GAGVSQTPSNKVTEKGKYVELRCDPISGHTALYWYRQSLGQGPEFLIYFQGTGAADDSGLPNDRFFAVRPEGSVSTLKIQRTERGDSAVYLCASSLYRRTSGGYNEQFFGPGTRLTVL.

J is TRBJ2-5 and V is TRBV7-9; 7 nucleotides agree with TRBD1. The DNA end lines up better with TRBJ2-7; the J call may be wrong. This CDR3 has 13 residues. Germline V CDR1 and CDR2: SEHNR, FQNEAQ (reference sequence). The chain's CDR3 is CASRQGTSYEQYF. CDR3 bases: TGTGCCAGCAGACAGGGGACCTCCTACGAGCAGTACTTC.

V and J are TRBV5-4 and TRBJ2-4, with D unresolved. Germline-derived CDR1 and CDR2 are SGHNT and YYREEE (reference sequence). There are 15 residues in the CDR3. Trimming left V 0 bases short and J 3 bases short, with 10 bases between. The CDR3 spells CASSLGGGNKNIQYF. As DNA, the CDR3 is TGTGCCAGCAGCTTGGGTGGCGGAAACAAAAACATTCAGTACTTC.

The chain has TRBV5-6 and TRBJ1-1; the match to TRBD1 covers 7 bases. With V trimmed by 4 bases and J by 1 base, 7 bases remained unmatched. CDR1 is SGHDT, CDR2 YYEEEE, per germline. CDR3 length: 15 amino acids. The CDR3 nucleotides are TGTGCCAGCAGCCTGGGACAGACAGGGAACACTGAAGCTTTCTTT. Its translation: CASSLGQTGNTEAFF. The full variable domain, rest sourced from reference TRBV5-6 and TRBJ1-1, is DAGVTQSPTHLIKTRGQQVTLRCSPKSGHDTVSWYQQALGQGPQFIFQYYEEEERQRGNFPDRFSGHQFPNYSSELNVNALLLGDSALYLCASSLGQTGNTEAFFGQGTRLTVV.

The chain employs TRBV30 and TRBJ2-7, with D possibly matching TRBD1 (6 bases). V was shortened by 0 bases and J by 2 bases, with 23 bases between the two germline ends. CDR1 GTSNPN and CDR2 SVGIG come from the germline V gene (reference sequence). This CDR3 region has 18 residues. The CDR3 reads CAWSVRPPPETGPYEQYF. The CDR3 bases are TGTGCCTGGAGTGTACGTCCCCCTCCAGAGACAGGACCCTACGAGCAGTACTTC.

V usage is TRBV7-6 and J usage is TRBJ2-2; 7 bases line up with TRBD2. CDR1 and CDR2 from the germline V gene are SGHVS and FNYEAQ. The CDR3 is 16 residues long. With V trimmed by 2 bases and J by 5 bases, 8 bases remained unmatched. The chain's CDR3 is CASSLLAGVGTGELFF. For the CDR3, the DNA is TGTGCCAGCAGCTTACTGGCGGGAGTTGGAACCGGGGAGCTGTTTTTT.

In this sample, this clone turned up a few times. CDR3 protein: CASSLYSGNTIYF. The CDR3 DNA is TGTGCCAGCAGCTTATATTCCGGAAACACCATATATTTT. The J gene is TRBJ1-3, the V gene TRBV7-9; D call uncertain. V was shortened by 2 bases and J by 4 bases, with 6 bases between the two germline ends. The CDR3 spans 13 residues. The V gene's germline CDR1 is SEHNR and CDR2 FQNEAQ (reference sequence). Complete variable domain (other parts from reference TRBV7-9 and TRBJ1-3): DTGVSQNPRHKITKRGQNVTFRCDPISEHNRLYWYRQTLGQGPEFLTYFQNEAQLEKSRLLSDRFSAERPKGSFSTLEIQRTEQGDSAMYLCASSLYSGNTIYFGEGSWLTVV.

The chain recombines TRBV2 with TRBJ1-5; maybe TRBD1 (5 bases). CDR1 SNHLY and CDR2 FYNNEI come from the germline V gene. Deletions cut 10 bases from V and 7 bases from J, with 14 bases between. The CDR3 loop spans 12 amino acids. The CDR3: CATQKEGQPQHF. Here the CDR3 DNA reads TGTGCCACACAAAAGGAGGGGCAGCCCCAGCATTTT.

The V gene is TRBV7-6, the J gene TRBJ2-3; TRBD2 matches at 9 bases. With V trimmed by 4 bases and J by 5 bases, 13 bases remained unmatched. The CDR3 extends over 17 amino acids. Germline V CDR1 and CDR2: SGHVS, FNYEAQ. In DNA form, the CDR3 reads TGTGCCAGCAGCTCTTCCGTGGGCGGGAGGGCCCTAGATACGCAGTATTTT. Translated: CASSSSVGGRALDTQYF.

This clone came up once. J is TRBJ1-2 and V is TRBV6-5; D is ambiguous. CDR3 size: 13 residues. V was cut by 4 bases and J by 0 bases, with 6 bases left in between. Germline CDR1 reads MNHEY; CDR2 reads SVGAGI. CDR3 DNA sequence: TGTGCCAGCAGTTCAAGCTCTAACTATGGCTACACCTTC. It translates to CASSSSSNYGYTF.

The rearrangement links TRBV5-1 to TRBJ1-1; D is possibly TRBD1 (5 bases). From germline, CDR1 is SGHRS and CDR2 YFSETQ. Trimming pared 2 bases from V and 5 bases from J, leaving 13 bases between. The CDR3 has 14 amino acids. The DNA for the CDR3 is TGCGCCAGCAGCTTAGACAGTGGAGGGACTGAAGCTTTCTTT. This translates into CASSLDSGGTEAFF.

V and J are TRBV5-6 and TRBJ2-5; 8 positions match TRBD1. This CDR3 is 16 amino acids long. V was pared by 2 bases and J by 3 bases, with 9 bases of the junction left unmatched. Germline V gene data show CDR1 as SGHDT and CDR2 as YYEEEE. CDR3 residues: CASSFSYDRGKETQYF. CDR3 nucleotide sequence: TGTGCCAGCAGCTTTTCCTATGACAGGGGAAAAGAGACCCAGTACTTC. Complete variable domain (other parts from reference TRBV5-6 and TRBJ2-5): DAGVTQSPTHLIKTRGQQVTLRCSPKSGHDTVSWYQQALGQGPQFIFQYYEEEERQRGNFPDRFSGHQFPNYSSELNVNALLLGDSALYLCASSFSYDRGKETQYFGPGTRLLVL.

The chain uses TRBV19 and TRBJ2-1; no reliable D call. The CDR3 runs 15 residues. With 3 bases removed from V and 0 bases from J, the gap between germline ends came to 9 bases. The germline gives CDR1 LNHDA, CDR2 SQIVND (reference sequence). The CDR3: CASSMVASSYNEQFF. CDR3 nucleotides: TGTGCCAGTAGTATGGTAGCCAGCTCCTACAATGAGCAGTTCTTC.

The rearrangement joins TRBV7-3 to TRBJ2-1; 9 bases are a match to TRBD2. The CDR3 runs 16 residues. CDR1 and CDR2 from the germline V gene are SGHTA and FQGTGA. Trimming took 5 bases from V and 9 from J; bases not matched to a gene: 14. CDR3 DNA: TGTGCCAGCAGCAATAGCGGGAGAGCCCCTTTTGGTGAGCAGTTCTTC. Translating gives CASSNSGRAPFGEQFF.